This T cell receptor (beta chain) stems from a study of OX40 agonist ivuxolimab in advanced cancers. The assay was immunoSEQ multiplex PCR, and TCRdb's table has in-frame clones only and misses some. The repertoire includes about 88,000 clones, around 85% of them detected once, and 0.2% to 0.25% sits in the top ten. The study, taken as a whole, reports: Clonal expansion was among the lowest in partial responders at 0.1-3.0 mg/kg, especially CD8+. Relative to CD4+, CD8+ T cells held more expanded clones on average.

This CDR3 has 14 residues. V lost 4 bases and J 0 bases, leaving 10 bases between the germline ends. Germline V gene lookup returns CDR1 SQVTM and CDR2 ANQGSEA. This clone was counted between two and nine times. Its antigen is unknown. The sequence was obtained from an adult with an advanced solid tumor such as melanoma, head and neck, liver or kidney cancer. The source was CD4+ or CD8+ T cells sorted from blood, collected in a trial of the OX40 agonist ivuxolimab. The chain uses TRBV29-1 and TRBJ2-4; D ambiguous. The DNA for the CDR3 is TGCAGCGTTGTTGGCGGATTAGCCAAAAACATTCAGTACTTC. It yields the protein CSVVGGLAKNIQYF.